Listed below are T cell receptor beta chains from one sample, sequenced in a study of CD8 T cells in ankylosing spondylitis. MiXCR, run by TCRdb on the 5' RACE reads, gives a single entry per CDR3 protein. The table includes under 250,000 distinct CDR3 sequences, less than 9.5% detected once. Specimen: blood, either unsorted or a sorted T cell fraction (not recorded which). These receptors all stem from a female donor with ankylosing spondylitis or in good health (not recorded which). The CDR3 runs from the conserved cysteine through the conserved F or W. Fields, in order: CDR3 DNA, CDR3 protein, J gene, V gene, D gene, clone size. D genes are given only for firm matches. Size is stated for part of the rows, as once, few or many counts, or as a class when the clone is expanded.

TGTGCCAGCAGCCTCGGACAGGGGCTAGATACGCAGTATTTT,CASSLGQGLDTQYF,TRBJ2-3,TRBV7-2,TRBD1,few
TGTGCCAGCAGCGCCGGCCTCCGGGGGGGATATACGCAGTATTTT,CASSAGLRGGYTQYF,TRBJ2-3,TRBV5-5,TRBD2,many
TGTGCCATCAGTGAGTCGGAACTAGCGGGAGGTTCCAATGAGCAGTTCTTC,CAISESELAGGSNEQFF,TRBJ2-1,TRBV10-3,TRBD2,many
TGCAGTGCTAGCGAGGGGGGGAACACTGAAGCTTTCTTT,CSASEGGNTEAFF,TRBJ1-1,TRBV20-1,.,many
TGCAGCGTTGCAGACGGGCCCGCGCGTGGTGGCTACACCTTC,CSVADGPARGGYTF,TRBJ1-2,TRBV29-1,.,many
TGTGCCAGCGGAAGGACAGGGGGAGGTGAAAAACTGTTTTTT,CASGRTGGGEKLFF,TRBJ1-4,TRBV12-3/TRBV12-4,TRBD1,many
TGTGCCAGCAGTTTGCCCGGACAGAGTAGCTCCTACGAGCAGTACTTC,CASSLPGQSSSYEQYF,TRBJ2-7,TRBV27,.,many
TGTGCTAGTGGTTTGCCTCGACAGGGGGCCGTGGAGCAGTTCTTC,CASGLPRQGAVEQFF,TRBJ2-1,TRBV12-5,TRBD1,many
TGCAGTGCCGCCACTACGGGACTATACAATGAGCAGTTCTTC,CSAATTGLYNEQFF,TRBJ2-1,TRBV20-1,TRBD2,many
TGTGCCAGCAGTTACTCTCCATCCTATGGCTACACCTTC,CASSYSPSYGYTF,TRBJ1-2,TRBV6-2/TRBV6-3,.,many
TGTGCCAGCAGCTTCGGGACAGGGGTGAACACTGAAGCTTTCTTT,CASSFGTGVNTEAFF,TRBJ1-1,TRBV5-6,TRBD1,many
TGTGCCAGCAGCCCAGAGGACAGGGAAAACGAGCAGTACTTC,CASSPEDRENEQYF,TRBJ2-7,TRBV7-8,TRBD1,many
TGTGCCAGCAGCACTCGACAGAGCTCCTATAATTCACCCCTCCACTTT,CASSTRQSSYNSPLHF,TRBJ1-6,TRBV7-2,.,few
TGTGCCAGCAGTCCGTTAAGATTAAACACCGGGGAGCTGTTTTTT,CASSPLRLNTGELFF,TRBJ2-2,TRBV2,.,many
TGCAGTGCCGCCGGCGCCGGCTACGAGCAGTACTTC,CSAAGAGYEQYF,TRBJ2-7,TRBV20-1,.,many
TGTGCCAGCAGCTTAGGTCCGGGGCCGCAGCCCCAGCATTTT,CASSLGPGPQPQHF,TRBJ1-5,TRBV11-2,.,.
TGTGCCAGCAGTTACCTCGCGGGAGGAGTCTACGAGCAGTACTTC,CASSYLAGGVYEQYF,TRBJ2-7,TRBV6-2/TRBV6-3,TRBD2,.
TGTGCCATCAGTGATGACAGGGACGAGCAGTACTTC,CAISDDRDEQYF,TRBJ2-7,TRBV10-3,TRBD1,many
TGTGCCACCAGTGTCCTGTTGTCCCCTCTGGCTTTCTTT,CATSVLLSPLAFF,TRBJ1-1,TRBV24-1,.,many
TGCAGTGCCAGCACGGGGTACACTGAAGCTTTCTTT,CSASTGYTEAFF,TRBJ1-1,TRBV20-1,.,many